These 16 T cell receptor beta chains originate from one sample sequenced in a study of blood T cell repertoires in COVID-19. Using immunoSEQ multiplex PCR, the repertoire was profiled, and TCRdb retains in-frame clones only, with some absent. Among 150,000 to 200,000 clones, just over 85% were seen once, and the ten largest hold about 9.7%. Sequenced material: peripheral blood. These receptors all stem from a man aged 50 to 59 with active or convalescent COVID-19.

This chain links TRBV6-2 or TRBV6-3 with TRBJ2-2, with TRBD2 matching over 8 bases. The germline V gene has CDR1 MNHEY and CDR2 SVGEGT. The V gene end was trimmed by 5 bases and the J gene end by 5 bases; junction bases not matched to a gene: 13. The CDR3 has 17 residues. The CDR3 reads CASSAPPGLGATGELFF. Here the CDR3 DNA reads TGTGCCAGCAGTGCCCCTCCGGGACTAGGGGCTACCGGGGAGCTGTTTTTT.

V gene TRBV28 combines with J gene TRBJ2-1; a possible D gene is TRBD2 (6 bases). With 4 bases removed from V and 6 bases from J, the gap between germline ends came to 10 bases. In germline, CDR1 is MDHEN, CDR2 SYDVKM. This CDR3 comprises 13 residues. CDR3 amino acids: CASSSLGGNEQFF. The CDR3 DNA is TGTGCCAGCAGTTCCCTGGGGGGCAATGAGCAGTTCTTC.

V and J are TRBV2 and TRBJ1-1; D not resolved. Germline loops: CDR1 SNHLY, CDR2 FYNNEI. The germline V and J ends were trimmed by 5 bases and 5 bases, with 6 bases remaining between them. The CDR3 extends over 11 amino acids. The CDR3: CASSTRTEAFF. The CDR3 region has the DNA TGTGCCAGCAGTACGAGGACTGAAGCTTTCTTT. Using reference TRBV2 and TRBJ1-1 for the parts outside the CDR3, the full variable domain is EPEVTQTPSHQVTQMGQEVILRCVPISNHLYFYWYRQILGQKVEFLVSFYNNEISEKSEIFDDQFSVERPDGSNFTLKIRSTKLEDSAMYFCASSTRTEAFFGQGTRLTVV.

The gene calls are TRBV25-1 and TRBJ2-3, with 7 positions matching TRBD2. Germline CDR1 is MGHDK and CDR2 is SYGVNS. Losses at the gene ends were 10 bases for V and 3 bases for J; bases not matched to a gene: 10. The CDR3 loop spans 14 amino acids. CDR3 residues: CATMGREMTDTQYF. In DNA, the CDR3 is TGTGCCACCATGGGGCGGGAGATGACAGATACGCAGTATTTT.

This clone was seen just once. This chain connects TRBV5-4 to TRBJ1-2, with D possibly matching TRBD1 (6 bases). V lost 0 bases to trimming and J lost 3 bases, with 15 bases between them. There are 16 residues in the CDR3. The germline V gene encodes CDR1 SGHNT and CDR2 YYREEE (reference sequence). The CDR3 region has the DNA TGTGCCAGCAGCTTGGACCAGGGGTTAGGTGACTATGGCTACACCTTC. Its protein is CASSLDQGLGDYGYTF.

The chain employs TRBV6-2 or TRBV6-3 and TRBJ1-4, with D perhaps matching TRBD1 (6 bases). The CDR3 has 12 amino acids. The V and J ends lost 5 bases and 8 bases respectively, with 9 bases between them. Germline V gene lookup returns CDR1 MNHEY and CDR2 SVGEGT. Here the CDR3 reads CASSPDREKLFF. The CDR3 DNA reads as TGTGCCAGCAGTCCCGACAGGGAAAAACTGTTTTTT.

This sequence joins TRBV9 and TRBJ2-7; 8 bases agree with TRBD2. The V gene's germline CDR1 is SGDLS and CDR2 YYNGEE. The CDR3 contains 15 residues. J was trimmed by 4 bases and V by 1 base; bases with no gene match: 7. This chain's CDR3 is CASSVRTSPLYEQYF. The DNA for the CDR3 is TGTGCCAGCAGCGTACGGACTAGCCCCTTGTACGAGCAGTACTTC.

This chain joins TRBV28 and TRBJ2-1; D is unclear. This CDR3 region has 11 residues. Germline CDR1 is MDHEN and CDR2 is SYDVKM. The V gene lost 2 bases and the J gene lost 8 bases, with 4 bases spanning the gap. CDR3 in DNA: TGTGCCAGCAGTTTACGAGATGAGCAGTTCTTC. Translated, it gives CASSLRDEQFF.

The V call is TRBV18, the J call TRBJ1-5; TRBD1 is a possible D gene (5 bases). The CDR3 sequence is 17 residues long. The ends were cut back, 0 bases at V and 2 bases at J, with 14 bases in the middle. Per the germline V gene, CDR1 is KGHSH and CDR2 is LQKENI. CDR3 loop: CASSPPGTRQGNQPQHF. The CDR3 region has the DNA TGTGCCAGCTCACCACCCGGGACTCGGCAGGGCAATCAGCCCCAGCATTTT.

The CDR3 region is CSVEGQGNYGYTF. In DNA, the CDR3 is TGCAGCGTTGAGGGACAGGGGAACTATGGCTACACCTTC. The chain couples TRBV29-1 to TRBJ1-2, with 10 positions matching TRBD1. Germline trimming cut 3 bases from V and 2 bases from J; bases unmatched to any gene: 0. The CDR3 length is 13 residues. Germline V lookup: CDR1 SQVTM, CDR2 ANQGSEA.

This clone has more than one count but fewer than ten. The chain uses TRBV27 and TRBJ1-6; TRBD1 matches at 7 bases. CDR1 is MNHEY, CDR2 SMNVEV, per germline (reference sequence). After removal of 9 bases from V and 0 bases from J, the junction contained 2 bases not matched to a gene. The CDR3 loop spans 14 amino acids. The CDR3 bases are TGTGCCAGTTCAGGGGGCTCCTATAATTCACCCCTCCACTTT. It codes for CASSGGSYNSPLHF.

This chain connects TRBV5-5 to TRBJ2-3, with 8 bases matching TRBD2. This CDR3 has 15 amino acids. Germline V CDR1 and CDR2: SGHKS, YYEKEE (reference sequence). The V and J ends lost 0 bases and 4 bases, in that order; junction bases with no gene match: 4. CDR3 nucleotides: TGTGCCAGCAGCTTGGTGTCTAGCGGGCCAGATACGCAGTATTTT. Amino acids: CASSLVSSGPDTQYF.

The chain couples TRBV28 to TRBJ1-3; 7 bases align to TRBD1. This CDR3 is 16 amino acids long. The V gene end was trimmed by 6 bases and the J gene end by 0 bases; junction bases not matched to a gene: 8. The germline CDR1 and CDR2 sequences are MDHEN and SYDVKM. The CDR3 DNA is TGTGCCAGCAGACCTATGACAGGGTTCTCTGGAAACACCATATATTTT. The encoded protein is CASRPMTGFSGNTIYF.

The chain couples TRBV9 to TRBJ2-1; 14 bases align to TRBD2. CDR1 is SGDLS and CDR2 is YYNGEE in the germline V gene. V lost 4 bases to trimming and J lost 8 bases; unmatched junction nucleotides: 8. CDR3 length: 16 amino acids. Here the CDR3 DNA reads TGTGCCAGCAGCCCCCGGACTAGCGGGAGGATTCATGAGCAGTTCTTC. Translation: CASSPRTSGRIHEQFF.

This CDR3 reads CASSIDTGPNSPLHF. As DNA, the CDR3 is TGTGCCAGTAGTATAGACACAGGGCCTAATTCACCCCTCCACTTT. The chain employs TRBV19 and TRBJ1-6, with a possible D match to TRBD1 (6 bases). The V end lost 0 bases, the J end lost 6 bases, and 9 bases lay between the germline ends. The CDR3 runs 15 residues. Looked up from germline, CDR1 is LNHDA and CDR2 is SQIVND (reference sequence). Full variable domain (remainder filled in from reference TRBV19 and TRBJ1-6): DGGITQSPKYLFRKEGQNVTLSCEQNLNHDAMYWYRQDPGQGLRLIYYSQIVNDFQKGDIAEGYSVSREKKESFPLTVTSAQKNPTAFYLCASSIDTGPNSPLHFGNGTRLTVT.

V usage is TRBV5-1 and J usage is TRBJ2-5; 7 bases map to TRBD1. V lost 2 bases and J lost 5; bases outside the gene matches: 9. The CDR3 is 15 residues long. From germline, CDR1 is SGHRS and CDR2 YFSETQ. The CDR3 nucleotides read TGCGCCAGCAGCTTCTCCGACAGGGAAGTCGAGACCCAGTACTTC. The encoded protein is CASSFSDREVETQYF.